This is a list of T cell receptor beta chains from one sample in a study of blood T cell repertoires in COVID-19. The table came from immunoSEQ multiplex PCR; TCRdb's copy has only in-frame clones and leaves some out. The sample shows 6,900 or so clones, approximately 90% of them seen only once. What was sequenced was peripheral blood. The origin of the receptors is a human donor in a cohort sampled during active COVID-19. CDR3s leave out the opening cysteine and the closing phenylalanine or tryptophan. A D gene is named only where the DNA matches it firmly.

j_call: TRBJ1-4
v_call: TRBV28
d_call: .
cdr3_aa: ASSLSGGATNEKLF

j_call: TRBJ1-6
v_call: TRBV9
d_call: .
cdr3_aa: ASSARATGKDSPLH

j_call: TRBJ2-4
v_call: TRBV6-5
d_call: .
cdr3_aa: ASSYDRKNIQY

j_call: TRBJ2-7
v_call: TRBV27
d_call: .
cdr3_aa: ASSPSMDSGYEQY

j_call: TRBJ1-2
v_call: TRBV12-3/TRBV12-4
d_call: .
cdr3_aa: ASSNGTFYGYT

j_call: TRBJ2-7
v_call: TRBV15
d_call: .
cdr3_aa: ATSRDLGAYEQY

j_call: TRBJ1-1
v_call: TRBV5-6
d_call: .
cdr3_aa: ASSLVGVLNTEAF

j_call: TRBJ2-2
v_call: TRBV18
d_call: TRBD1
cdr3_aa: ASSPPTGGLNTGELF

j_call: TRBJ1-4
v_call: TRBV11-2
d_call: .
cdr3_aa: ASSLTGGEKLF

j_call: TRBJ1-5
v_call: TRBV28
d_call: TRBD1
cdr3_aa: ASSKRPTGGGRPQH

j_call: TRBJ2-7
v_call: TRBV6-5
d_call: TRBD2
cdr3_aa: ASSSSGSNEQY

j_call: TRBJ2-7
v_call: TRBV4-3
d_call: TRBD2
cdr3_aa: ASSQDPSGHYEQY

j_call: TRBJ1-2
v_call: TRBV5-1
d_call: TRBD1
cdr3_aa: ASSGSTGGFNGYT

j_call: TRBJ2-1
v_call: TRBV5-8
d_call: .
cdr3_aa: ASSPPGNYNEQF

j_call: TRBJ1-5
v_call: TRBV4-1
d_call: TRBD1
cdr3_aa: ASSPGTGRSYSNQPQH

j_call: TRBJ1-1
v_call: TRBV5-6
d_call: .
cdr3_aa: ASSLTGGTEAF

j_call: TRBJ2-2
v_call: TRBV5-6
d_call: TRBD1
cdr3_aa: ASSLRTGAGTGELF

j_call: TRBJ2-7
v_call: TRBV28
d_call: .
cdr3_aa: ASSTGTTYEQY

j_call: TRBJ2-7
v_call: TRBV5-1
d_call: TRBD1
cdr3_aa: ASSMGQRQEQY

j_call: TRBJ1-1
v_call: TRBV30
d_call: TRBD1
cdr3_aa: ARDNRGNTEAF

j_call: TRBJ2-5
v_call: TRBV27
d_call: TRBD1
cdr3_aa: ASSPRGRGETQY

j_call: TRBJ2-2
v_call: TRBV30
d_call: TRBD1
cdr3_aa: AWSRDRRTGELF

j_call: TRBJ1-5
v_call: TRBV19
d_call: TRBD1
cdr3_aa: ASSIRSGTGWDQPQH

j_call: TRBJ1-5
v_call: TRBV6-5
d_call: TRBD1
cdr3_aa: ASRGTGGSNQPQH

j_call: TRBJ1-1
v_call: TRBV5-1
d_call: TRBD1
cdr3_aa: ASSQGTGGTDTEAF

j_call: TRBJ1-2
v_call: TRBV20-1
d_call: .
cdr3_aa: SARDRVGYT

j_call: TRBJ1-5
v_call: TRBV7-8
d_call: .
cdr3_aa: ASSLVGGAERNQPQH

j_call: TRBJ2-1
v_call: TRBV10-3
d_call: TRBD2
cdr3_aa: AISQGLAGVAEQF

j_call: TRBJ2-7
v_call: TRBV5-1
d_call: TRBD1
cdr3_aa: ASSFGQGRYEQY

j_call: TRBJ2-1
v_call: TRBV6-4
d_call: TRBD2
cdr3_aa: ASSATSGGAWHNEQF

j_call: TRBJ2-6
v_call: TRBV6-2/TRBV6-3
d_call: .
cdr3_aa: ASSPQVPGANVLT

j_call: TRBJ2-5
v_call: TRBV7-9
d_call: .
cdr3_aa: ASSPHRDSAAQY

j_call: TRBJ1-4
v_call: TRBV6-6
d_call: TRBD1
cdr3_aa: ASNQGAANEKLF

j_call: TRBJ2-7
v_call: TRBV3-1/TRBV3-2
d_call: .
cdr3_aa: ASSLGSEQY

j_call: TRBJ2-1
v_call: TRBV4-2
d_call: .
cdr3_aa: ASSQDPAGSNEQF

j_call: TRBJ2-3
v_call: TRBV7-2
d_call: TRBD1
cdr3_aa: ASSLPGTGALGTQY

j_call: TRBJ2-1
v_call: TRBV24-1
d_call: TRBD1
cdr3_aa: ATSRGQGSYNEQF

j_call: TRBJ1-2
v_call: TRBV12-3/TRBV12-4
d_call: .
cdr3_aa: ASSKSGGYT

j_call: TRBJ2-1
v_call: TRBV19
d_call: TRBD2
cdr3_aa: ASSIARGGIGNEQF

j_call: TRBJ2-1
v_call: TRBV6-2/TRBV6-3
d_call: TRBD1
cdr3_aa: ASSYSKVWTGGNEQF

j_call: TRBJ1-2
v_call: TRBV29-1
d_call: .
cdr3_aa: SVETANYGYT

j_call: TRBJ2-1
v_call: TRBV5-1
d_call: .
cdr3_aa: ASSPQGYNEQF

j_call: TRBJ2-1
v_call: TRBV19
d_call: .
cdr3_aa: ASKDGESNEQF

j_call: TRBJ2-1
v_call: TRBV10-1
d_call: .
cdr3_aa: ASSGSPNEQF

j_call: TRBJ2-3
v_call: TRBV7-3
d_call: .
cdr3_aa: ASSLGSTDTQY

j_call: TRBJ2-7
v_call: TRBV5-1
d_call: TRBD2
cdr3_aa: ASSLGSRGDEQY

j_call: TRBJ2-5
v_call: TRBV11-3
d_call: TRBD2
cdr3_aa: ASSLDGASGRGETQY

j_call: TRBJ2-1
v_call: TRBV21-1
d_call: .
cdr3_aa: ASSKERRTSGTISYNEQF

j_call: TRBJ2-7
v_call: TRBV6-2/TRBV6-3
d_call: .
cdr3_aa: ASSYSPQGPYEQY

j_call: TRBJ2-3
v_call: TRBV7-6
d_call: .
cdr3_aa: ASSPAGEADTQY

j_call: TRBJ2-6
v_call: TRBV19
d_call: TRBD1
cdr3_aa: ASSFGTGVGLANVLT